The rows below give T cell receptor beta chains drawn from one sample of a study of T cells after yellow fever vaccination. TCRdb processed the 5' RACE reads anew with MiXCR; each CDR3 protein has one entry. The table has a few hundred thousand distinct CDR3 sequences, around 4% seen once. Sequencing was performed on PBMCs, taken on the day of the yellow fever booster vaccination. These receptors all stem from a man younger than 35 who received the YFV17D yellow fever vaccine. CDR3s include the opening cysteine and the closing phenylalanine or tryptophan. The D gene is left open where the match is weak. Clone size is shown for a subset of rows, as once, few, many or a class of expanded clone.

cdr3_aa: CASSPAGWETQYF
cdr3_nt: TGTGCCAGCAGCCCCGCGGGGTGGGAGACCCAGTACTTC
d_call: NA
v_call: TRBV11-2
j_call: TRBJ2-5
clone_size: many

cdr3_aa: CASSLFQVNNEQFF
cdr3_nt: TGTGCCAGCAGCTTGTTCCAGGTTAACAATGAGCAGTTCTTC
d_call: NA
v_call: TRBV5-6
j_call: TRBJ2-1
clone_size: many

cdr3_aa: CASGGQDNSPLHF
cdr3_nt: TGCGCCAGCGGGGGGCAAGATAATTCACCCCTCCACTTT
d_call: NA
v_call: TRBV4-1
j_call: TRBJ1-6
clone_size: few

cdr3_aa: CASSQEQGRGGTDTQYF
cdr3_nt: TGTGCCAGCAGCCAAGAGCAGGGGCGGGGGGGCACAGATACGCAGTATTTT
d_call: TRBD2
v_call: TRBV4-2
j_call: TRBJ2-3
clone_size: NA

cdr3_aa: CASSLEGRNEKLFF
cdr3_nt: TGCGCCAGCAGCTTGGAGGGCAGGAATGAAAAACTGTTTTTT
d_call: NA
v_call: TRBV5-1
j_call: TRBJ1-4
clone_size: many

cdr3_aa: CSAYPQGTEAFF
cdr3_nt: TGCAGTGCTTATCCTCAGGGCACTGAAGCTTTCTTT
d_call: NA
v_call: TRBV20-1
j_call: TRBJ1-1
clone_size: few

cdr3_aa: CASSTQGSEQFF
cdr3_nt: TGTGCTAGCAGCACACAGGGTAGTGAGCAGTTCTTC
d_call: NA
v_call: TRBV7-7
j_call: TRBJ2-1
clone_size: many

cdr3_aa: CASARSGQDQPQHF
cdr3_nt: TGTGCCAGCGCCCGCTCAGGGCAGGATCAGCCCCAGCATTTT
d_call: NA
v_call: TRBV18
j_call: TRBJ1-5
clone_size: many

cdr3_aa: CASSYAGTAAQYF
cdr3_nt: TGTGCCAGCAGTTACGCCGGGACGGCTGCCCAGTACTTC
d_call: NA
v_call: TRBV6-2/TRBV6-3
j_call: TRBJ2-5
clone_size: NA

cdr3_aa: CASSSGTGGLWDTQYF
cdr3_nt: TGTGCCAGCAGCTCCGGGACAGGGGGTCTTTGGGATACGCAGTATTTT
d_call: TRBD1
v_call: TRBV6-1
j_call: TRBJ2-3
clone_size: NA

cdr3_aa: CASSWGTSGGETQYF
cdr3_nt: TGTGCCAGCAGTTGGGGGACTAGCGGGGGAGAGACCCAGTACTTC
d_call: TRBD2
v_call: TRBV12-3/TRBV12-4
j_call: TRBJ2-5
clone_size: few

cdr3_aa: CASSPPPRAVSYNEQFF
cdr3_nt: TGTGCCAGCAGCCCCCCTCCGAGGGCGGTTTCCTACAATGAGCAGTTCTTC
d_call: NA
v_call: TRBV7-9
j_call: TRBJ2-1
clone_size: many

cdr3_aa: CASSQGGWKTGELFF
cdr3_nt: TGCGCCAGCAGCCAAGGGGGCTGGAAAACCGGGGAGCTGTTTTTT
d_call: TRBD1
v_call: TRBV5-1
j_call: TRBJ2-2
clone_size: many

cdr3_aa: CSARDRGGGEQYF
cdr3_nt: TGCAGTGCGAGGGACAGGGGCGGGGGCGAGCAGTACTTC
d_call: TRBD1
v_call: TRBV20-1
j_call: TRBJ2-7
clone_size: few

cdr3_aa: CASSIQGRENYGYTF
cdr3_nt: TGCGCCAGCAGTATTCAGGGTCGGGAGAACTATGGCTACACCTTC
d_call: NA
v_call: TRBV5-1
j_call: TRBJ1-2
clone_size: NA

cdr3_aa: CSLGGTNYGYTF
cdr3_nt: TGCAGCTTAGGGGGGACTAACTATGGCTACACCTTC
d_call: NA
v_call: TRBV29-1
j_call: TRBJ1-2
clone_size: NA

cdr3_aa: CASSVDSYNSPLHF
cdr3_nt: TGTGCCAGCAGTGTCGACTCCTATAATTCACCCCTCCACTTT
d_call: NA
v_call: TRBV25-1
j_call: TRBJ1-6
clone_size: few

cdr3_aa: CASSSGDFHNQPQHF
cdr3_nt: TGTGCCAGCAGTTCAGGGGATTTTCACAATCAGCCCCAGCATTTT
d_call: NA
v_call: TRBV2
j_call: TRBJ1-5
clone_size: few

cdr3_aa: CASSASRIPSPLHF
cdr3_nt: TGTGCCAGCAGCGCCTCAAGGATCCCTTCACCCCTCCACTTT
d_call: NA
v_call: TRBV7-9
j_call: TRBJ1-6
clone_size: NA

cdr3_aa: CASSQRDRGTLHF
cdr3_nt: TGTGCCAGCAGCCAACGGGACAGGGGAACCCTCCACTTT
d_call: TRBD1
v_call: TRBV7-2
j_call: TRBJ1-6
clone_size: many

cdr3_aa: CASSFEASLYNEQFF
cdr3_nt: TGTGCCAGCAGCTTCGAGGCTAGCCTCTACAATGAGCAGTTCTTC
d_call: NA
v_call: TRBV7-6
j_call: TRBJ2-1
clone_size: many

cdr3_aa: CASSTPPGAKYQETQYF
cdr3_nt: TGTGCCAGCAGTACTCCTCCGGGAGCGAAGTACCAAGAGACCCAGTACTTC
d_call: NA
v_call: TRBV28
j_call: TRBJ2-5
clone_size: few

cdr3_aa: CASTAGDRNSPLHF
cdr3_nt: TGTGCCAGCACCGCAGGGGATCGTAATTCACCCCTCCACTTT
d_call: NA
v_call: TRBV6-2/TRBV6-3
j_call: TRBJ1-6
clone_size: few

cdr3_aa: CSARADGNTEAFF
cdr3_nt: TGCAGTGCTAGAGCAGACGGAAACACTGAAGCTTTCTTT
d_call: NA
v_call: TRBV20-1
j_call: TRBJ1-1
clone_size: many

cdr3_aa: CASSLIGGTDTQYF
cdr3_nt: TGTGCCAGCAGCTTAATTGGGGGGACAGATACGCAGTATTTT
d_call: NA
v_call: TRBV7-3
j_call: TRBJ2-3
clone_size: many

cdr3_aa: CASGRGGGAETQYF
cdr3_nt: TGTGCTAGTGGCAGAGGGGGGGGGGCAGAGACCCAGTACTTC
d_call: NA
v_call: TRBV12-5
j_call: TRBJ2-5
clone_size: few

cdr3_aa: CAISELGLAGDTQYF
cdr3_nt: TGTGCCATCAGTGAGTTAGGACTAGCGGGGGATACGCAGTATTTT
d_call: TRBD2
v_call: TRBV10-3
j_call: TRBJ2-3
clone_size: many

cdr3_aa: CASSQDSAKPGIVGYTF
cdr3_nt: TGTGCCAGCAGCCAAGATAGCGCTAAGCCAGGGATTGTGGGCTACACCTTC
d_call: NA
v_call: TRBV4-2
j_call: TRBJ1-2
clone_size: many

cdr3_aa: CASSVSGGGDNEQFF
cdr3_nt: TGTGCCAGCAGCGTTAGCGGGGGGGGAGACAATGAGCAGTTCTTC
d_call: TRBD2
v_call: TRBV11-2
j_call: TRBJ2-1
clone_size: NA

cdr3_aa: CASSLLGTGSSKNIQYF
cdr3_nt: TGTGCCAGCAGTTTATTAGGGACAGGGAGTTCCAAAAACATTCAGTACTTC
d_call: TRBD1
v_call: TRBV28
j_call: TRBJ2-4
clone_size: few

cdr3_aa: CASSLMDRVTGELFF
cdr3_nt: TGTGCCAGCAGCTTGATGGACAGGGTGACCGGGGAGCTGTTTTTT
d_call: TRBD1
v_call: TRBV5-6
j_call: TRBJ2-2
clone_size: NA

cdr3_aa: CSAIPETVILAGGIWGEQFF
cdr3_nt: TGCAGTGCTATCCCAGAGACGGTTATCCTAGCGGGGGGCATCTGGGGTGAGCAGTTCTTC
d_call: TRBD2
v_call: TRBV20-1
j_call: TRBJ2-1
clone_size: few

cdr3_aa: CASSLVQRSSYNEQFF
cdr3_nt: TGTGCCAGCAGTTTAGTACAGCGGAGCTCCTACAATGAGCAGTTCTTC
d_call: NA
v_call: TRBV12-3/TRBV12-4
j_call: TRBJ2-1
clone_size: few

cdr3_aa: CASSLGGQKLFF
cdr3_nt: TGTGCCAGCTCCCTTGGCGGGCAAAAACTGTTTTTT
d_call: NA
v_call: TRBV27
j_call: TRBJ1-4
clone_size: many

cdr3_aa: CASSGSGGGTDTQYF
cdr3_nt: TGTGCCAGCAGTGGTAGCGGGGGCGGCACAGATACGCAGTATTTT
d_call: TRBD2
v_call: TRBV2
j_call: TRBJ2-3
clone_size: many

cdr3_aa: CASSYGGTANTEAFF
cdr3_nt: TGTGCCAGCAGCTACGGCGGGACAGCGAACACTGAAGCTTTCTTT
d_call: TRBD1
v_call: TRBV12-3/TRBV12-4
j_call: TRBJ1-1
clone_size: few

cdr3_aa: CASSYLDRSTEAFF
cdr3_nt: TGTGCCAGCAGTTACCTGGACAGATCCACTGAAGCTTTCTTT
d_call: NA
v_call: TRBV6-5
j_call: TRBJ1-1
clone_size: many

cdr3_aa: CASSPGDRITEAFF
cdr3_nt: TGTGCCAGCTCACCAGGGGACAGGATCACTGAAGCTTTCTTT
d_call: TRBD1
v_call: TRBV18
j_call: TRBJ1-1
clone_size: many